The 12 T cell receptor beta chains below were found in one sample sequenced in a study of blood T cell repertoires in COVID-19. Repertoires were generated with immunoSEQ multiplex PCR, while TCRdb's copy carries only in-frame clones and drops some. The data hold 180,000 or so clones, with approximately 83% observed a single time. The specimen sequenced was PBMCs or T cells enriched from blood (not recorded which). Receptors were obtained from a woman in her sixties or seventies who had recovered from COVID-19.

This clone came up once. The chain employs TRBV2 and TRBJ1-5; D is perhaps TRBD1 (6 bases). The CDR3 loop spans 15 amino acids. V was pared by 2 bases and J by 0 bases, with 8 bases between. Germline V gene sequence: CDR1 SNHLY, CDR2 FYNNEI. In nucleotides, the CDR3 is TGTGCCAGCAGTGAATGGACAGTTAGCAATCAGCCCCAGCATTTT. The encoded protein is CASSEWTVSNQPQHF.

V gene TRBV28 combines with J gene TRBJ2-3; TRBD2 matches at 16 bases. Trimming removed 4 bases from V and 2 bases from J; junction bases left unmatched: 12. Germline lookup yields CDR1 MDHEN and CDR2 SYDVKM. The CDR3 sequence is 20 residues long. The CDR3: CASSSGGLAGGARDTDTQYF. The CDR3, as DNA: TGTGCCAGCAGTTCGGGGGGACTAGCGGGAGGGGCACGGGACACAGATACGCAGTATTTT.

The chain recombines TRBV20-1 with TRBJ1-6, with 8 bases matching TRBD1. The ends lost 3 bases at V and 9 bases at J; junction bases unmatched: 4. This CDR3 spans 13 amino acids. The germline V gene encodes CDR1 DFQATT and CDR2 SNEGSKA (reference sequence). CDR3 nucleotides: TGCAGTGCTAGTGACAGGGGTGGTTCACCCCTCCACTTT. It translates to CSASDRGGSPLHF.

This rearrangement joins TRBV7-3 to TRBJ1-1; D may be TRBD1 (5 bases). The germline CDR1 and CDR2 sequences are SGHTA and FQGTGA. The CDR3 totals 13 residues. The V end lost 3 bases, the J end lost 4 bases, and 9 bases lay between the germline ends. The CDR3 bases are TGTGCCAGCAGCTTTAACGGGGGCACTGAAGCTTTCTTT. It translates to CASSFNGGTEAFF.

This clone showed up just once. The CDR3 loop reads CASGLTRGALTGELFF. CDR3 coding DNA: TGCGCCAGCGGACTTACTCGGGGGGCCCTCACCGGGGAGCTGTTTTTT. The chain couples TRBV4-1 to TRBJ2-2; D perhaps matches TRBD2 (7 bases). The germline CDR1 and CDR2 sequences are MGHRA and YSYEKL. The CDR3 length is 16 residues. Trimming removed 8 bases from V and 4 bases from J, with 20 bases in between.

J is TRBJ2-7 and V is TRBV5-1; TRBD2 aligns across 15 bases. V shed 6 bases, J shed 6 bases, and the junction held 13 bases outside the gene matches. The germline CDR1 and CDR2 sequences are SGHRS and YFSETQ. The CDR3 is made up of 17 amino acids. DNA of the CDR3: TGCGCCAGCAACTCTTGGACTAGCGGGAGGGATTGGGGCGAGCAGTACTTC. As protein: CASNSWTSGRDWGEQYF.

J is TRBJ1-5 and V is TRBV2; D gene uncertain. This CDR3 is built from 15 residues. Trimming shortened V by 5 bases and J by 4 bases, and 15 bases separated the two germline ends. In germline, CDR1 is SNHLY, CDR2 FYNNEI. CDR3 loop: CASSSDFGLNQPQHF. For the CDR3, the DNA is TGTGCCAGCAGTTCCGATTTCGGACTTAATCAGCCCCAGCATTTT.

The V call is TRBV2, the J call TRBJ1-2, with no clear D. V lost 1 base, J lost 8 bases, and 8 bases lay in between. The CDR3 runs 12 residues. The germline CDR1 and CDR2 sequences are SNHLY and FYNNEI. The CDR3 DNA follows: TGTGCCAGCAGTGAAGTCAGTTCGGGCTACACCTTC. Residues: CASSEVSSGYTF.

This clone has more than one count but fewer than ten. The V call is TRBV6-5, the J call TRBJ1-2; maybe TRBD1 (6 bases). The CDR3 sequence is 14 residues long. Trimming took 1 base from V and 13 from J, leaving 19 bases between them. The germline V gene encodes CDR1 MNHEY and CDR2 SVGAGI. CDR3 DNA sequence: TGTGCCAGCAGTTACTTTAAATCCCAGGGGTTTCTCACCTTC. Protein: CASSYFKSQGFLTF.

This rearrangement joins TRBV7-8 to TRBJ1-2; 10 bases agree with TRBD1. The germline V gene encodes CDR1 SGHVS and CDR2 FQNEAQ. After removal of 5 bases from V and 4 bases from J, the junction contained 10 bases not matched to a gene. This CDR3 is built from 16 residues. CDR3 bases: TGTGCCAGCAGCCCCCGGACAGGGGGATATGGCTATGGCTACACCTTC. Protein: CASSPRTGGYGYGYTF.

The table lists this clone with a few counts. The rearrangement uses TRBV27 and TRBJ2-5; D is unresolved. V lost 11 bases and J lost 1, with 11 bases in between. This CDR3 comprises 12 residues. Germline CDR1 reads MNHEY; CDR2 reads SMNVEV (reference sequence). CDR3 sequence reads: CACGLTQETQYF. In DNA, the CDR3 is TGTGCCTGCGGCTTAACCCAAGAGACCCAGTACTTC.

J is TRBJ1-1 and V is TRBV5-6; D is undetermined. The germline V gene has CDR1 SGHDT and CDR2 YYEEEE. The V end was cut by 0 bases, the J end by 1 base, with 4 bases between. This CDR3 has 13 residues. CDR3 amino acids: CASSLDRNTEAFF. The CDR3 DNA reads TGTGCCAGCAGCTTGGACAGGAACACTGAAGCTTTCTTT.